This T cell receptor beta chain was captured in a study of cytomegalovirus exposure and HLA in healthy donors. Study results and caveats: A later analysis found most CMV-associated TCR beta chains apparently HLA-restricted. Equally common other TCR beta chains were less clonally expanded than HLA-associated ones, a later analysis found.

Amplification used 60 Vbeta primers and 13 Jbeta primers. Clones were sequenced by immunoSEQ multiplex PCR, and TCRdb holds only the in-frame ones, with some missing. The table records 100,000 or so clones, 63% of them present only once. On this clone itself: Its antigen is not known.

Per germline, CDR1 LNHDA and CDR2 SQIVND (reference sequence). Trimming removed 7 bases from V and 4 bases from J, with 13 bases in between. This CDR3 is built from 13 residues. The chain employs TRBV19 and TRBJ1-2; D uncertain. Sequenced sample: PBMCs. The clonotype comes from a young woman in good health and CMV-seronegative. The CDR3 loop is CASKRSLGYGYTF. CDR3 coding DNA: TGTGCCAGTAAGAGGTCTCTTGGCTATGGCTACACCTTC.